The clone carrying this T cell receptor beta chain was observed a handful of times. No antigen is known for it. Germline CDR1 and CDR2: LNHDA and SQIVND (reference sequence). The CDR3 consists of 13 residues. V was clipped by 3 bases and J by 15 bases, with 18 bases between them. This sample is drawn from a study of CD8 T cells in ankylosing spondylitis. Points from the study as a whole: Prior literature has documented some motif variants in synovial fluid and blood from reactive arthritis. Within matched ankylosing spondylitis synovial fluid, disease-linked clones were reportedly significantly enriched. Within peripheral blood, clones linked to disease were CD8+ and relatively rare. The study identified a TCR beta motif of several highly homologous variants that appeared characteristic of ankylosing spondylitis blood.

Libraries for TCR beta were made by quantitative 5'-RACE with molecular barcodes. TCRdb passed the 5' RACE reads through MiXCR, listing each CDR3 protein once. Of about 540,000 distinct CDR3 sequences listed, about 12% were seen once; the top ten hold about 6.8%. The chain employs TRBV19 and TRBJ2-1; possible D gene TRBD2, 7 bases. The TCR was taken from a male donor with ankylosing spondylitis. Sequenced input: blood, either unsorted or a sorted T cell fraction (not recorded which). The CDR3 DNA sequence: TGTGCCAGTAGTATCGTTCGGGGGGCGGATATGTTCTTC. Its translation: CASSIVRGADMFF. Looking up the rest from reference TRBV19 and TRBJ2-1 gives the full variable domain: DGGITQSPKYLFRKEGQNVTLSCEQNLNHDAMYWYRQDPGQGLRLIYYSQIVNDFQKGDIAEGYSVSREKKESFPLTVTSAQKNPTAFYLCASSIVRGADMFFGPGTRLTVL.